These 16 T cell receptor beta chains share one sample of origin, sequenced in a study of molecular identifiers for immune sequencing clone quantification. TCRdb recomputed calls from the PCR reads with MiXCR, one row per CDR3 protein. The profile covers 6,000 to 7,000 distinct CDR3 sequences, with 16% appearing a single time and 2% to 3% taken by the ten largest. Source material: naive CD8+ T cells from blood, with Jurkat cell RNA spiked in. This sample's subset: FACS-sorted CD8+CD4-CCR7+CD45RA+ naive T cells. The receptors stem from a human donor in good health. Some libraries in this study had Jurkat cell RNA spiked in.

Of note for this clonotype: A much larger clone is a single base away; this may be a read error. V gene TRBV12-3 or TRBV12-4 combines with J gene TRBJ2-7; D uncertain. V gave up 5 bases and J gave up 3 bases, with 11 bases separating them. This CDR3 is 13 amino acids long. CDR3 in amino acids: CASSLSRSYEQYF. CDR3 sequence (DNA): TGTGCCAGCAGTCTTTCCAGGAGCTACGAGCAGTACTTC.

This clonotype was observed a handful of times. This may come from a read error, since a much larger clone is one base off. DNA for the CDR3: TGCAGTGTTAGAGATCTGAATGGTCTGGGACAGGGGTTGAATGAGCAGTTCTTC. Residues: CSVRDLNGLGQGLNEQFF. The J gene is TRBJ2-1, the V gene TRBV20-1, with TRBD1 matching 10 bases. Germline CDR1 reads DFQATT; CDR2 reads SNEGSKA (reference sequence). The length of the CDR3 is 18 residues.

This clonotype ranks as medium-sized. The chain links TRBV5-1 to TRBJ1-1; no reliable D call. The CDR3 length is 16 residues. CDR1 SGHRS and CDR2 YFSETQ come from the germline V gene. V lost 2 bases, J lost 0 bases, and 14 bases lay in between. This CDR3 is CASSFVKGPMNTEAFF. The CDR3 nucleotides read TGCGCCAGCAGCTTTGTAAAAGGACCTATGAACACTGAAGCTTTCTTT.

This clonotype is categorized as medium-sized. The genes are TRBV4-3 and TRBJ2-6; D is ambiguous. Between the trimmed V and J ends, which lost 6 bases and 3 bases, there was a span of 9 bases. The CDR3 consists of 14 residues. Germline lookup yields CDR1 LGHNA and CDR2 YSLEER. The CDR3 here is CASSQMNGANVLTF. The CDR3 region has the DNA TGCGCCAGCAGTCAGATGAATGGGGCCAACGTCCTGACTTTC.

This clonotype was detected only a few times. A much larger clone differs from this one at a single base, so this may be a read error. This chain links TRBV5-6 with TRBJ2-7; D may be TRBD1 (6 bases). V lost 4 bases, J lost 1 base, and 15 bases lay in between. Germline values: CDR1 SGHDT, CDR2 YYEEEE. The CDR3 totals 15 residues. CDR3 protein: CASSQPGTLSYEQYF. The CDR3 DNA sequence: TGTGCCAGCAGCCAACCCGGGACACTTTCCTACGAGCAGTACTTC. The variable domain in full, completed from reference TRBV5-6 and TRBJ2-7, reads DAGVTQSPTHLIKTRGQQVTLRCSPKSGHDTVSWYQQALGQGPQFIFQYYEEEERQRGNFPDRFSGHQFPNYSSELNVNALLLGDSALYLCASSQPGTLSYEQYFGPGTRLTVT.

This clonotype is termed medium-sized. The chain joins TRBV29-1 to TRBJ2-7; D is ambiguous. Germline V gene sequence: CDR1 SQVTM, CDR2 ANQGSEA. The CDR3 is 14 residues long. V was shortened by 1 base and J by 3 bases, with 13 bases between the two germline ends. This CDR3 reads CSVEGSETFYEQYF. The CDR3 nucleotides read TGCAGCGTTGAAGGGTCCGAGACCTTCTACGAGCAGTACTTC.

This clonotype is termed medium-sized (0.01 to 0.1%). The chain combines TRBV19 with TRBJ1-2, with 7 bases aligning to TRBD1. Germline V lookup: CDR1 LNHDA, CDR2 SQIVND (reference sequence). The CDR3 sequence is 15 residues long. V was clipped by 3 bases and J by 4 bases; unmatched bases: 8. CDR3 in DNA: TGTGCCAGTAGTATCCAAACCGGGACAGTCTATGGCTACACCTTC. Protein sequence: CASSIQTGTVYGYTF.

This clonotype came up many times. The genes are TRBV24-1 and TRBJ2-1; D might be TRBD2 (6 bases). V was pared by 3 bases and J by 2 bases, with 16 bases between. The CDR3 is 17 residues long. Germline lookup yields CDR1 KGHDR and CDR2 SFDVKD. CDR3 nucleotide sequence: TGTGCCACCAGTGATCGACCGGGACTTAGCGCCTACAATGAGCAGTTCTTC. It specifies CATSDRPGLSAYNEQFF.

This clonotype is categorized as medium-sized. DNA for the CDR3: TGTGCCAGCAGCTCCCTCCTGCTGGGTAATTCACCCCTCCACTTT. It codes for CASSSLLLGNSPLHF. The rearrangement links TRBV7-2 to TRBJ1-6; D call uncertain. There are 15 residues in the CDR3. The V end was cut by 4 bases, the J end by 6 bases, with 13 bases between. Germline V gene sequence: CDR1 SGHTA, CDR2 FQGNSA.

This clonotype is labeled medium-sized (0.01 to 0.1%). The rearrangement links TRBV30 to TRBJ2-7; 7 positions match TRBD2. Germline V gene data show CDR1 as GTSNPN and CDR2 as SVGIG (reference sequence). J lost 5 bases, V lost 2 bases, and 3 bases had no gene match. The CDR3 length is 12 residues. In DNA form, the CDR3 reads TGTGCCTGGAGTAGCGGGAACAACGAGCAGTACTTC. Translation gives CAWSSGNNEQYF.

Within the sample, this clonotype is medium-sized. As DNA, the CDR3 is TGTGCCAGCAGCTTCACAGATACGCAGTATTTT. Translated, it gives CASSFTDTQYF. The chain links TRBV5-4 to TRBJ2-3; D remains unclear. The germline CDR1 and CDR2 sequences are SGHNT and YYREEE (reference sequence). V lost 2 bases and J lost 2, with 0 bases in between. The CDR3 loop spans 11 amino acids.

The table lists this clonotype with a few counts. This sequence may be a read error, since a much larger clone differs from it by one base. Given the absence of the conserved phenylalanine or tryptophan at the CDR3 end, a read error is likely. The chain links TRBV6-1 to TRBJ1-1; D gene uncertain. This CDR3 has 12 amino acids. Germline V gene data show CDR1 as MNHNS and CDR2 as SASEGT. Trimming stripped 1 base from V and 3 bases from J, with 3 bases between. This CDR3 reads CASSEGHTEAFL. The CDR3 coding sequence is TGTGCCAGCAGTGAAGGACACACTGAAGCTTTCCTT.

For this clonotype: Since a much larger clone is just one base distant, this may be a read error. The CDR3 sequence: CASSDDEQSF. CDR3 DNA: TGTGCCAGCAGTGACGATGAGCAGTCCTTC. J is TRBJ2-1 and V is TRBV2; no clear D gene. The CDR3 length is 10 residues. CDR1 SNHLY and CDR2 FYNNEI come from the germline V gene.

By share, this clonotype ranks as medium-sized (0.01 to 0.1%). The CDR3 here is CSPERLNQPQHF. DNA of the CDR3: TGCAGCCCTGAGCGGTTAAATCAGCCCCAGCATTTT. The genes are TRBV29-1 and TRBJ1-5; D is undetermined. The CDR3 spans 12 residues. The germline gives CDR1 SQVTM, CDR2 ANQGSEA. The V gene lost 8 bases and the J gene lost 4 bases, with 12 bases spanning the gap.

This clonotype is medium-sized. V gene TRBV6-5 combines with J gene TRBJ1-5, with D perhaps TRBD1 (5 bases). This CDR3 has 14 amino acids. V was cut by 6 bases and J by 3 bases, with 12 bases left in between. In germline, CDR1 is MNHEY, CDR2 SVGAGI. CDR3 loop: CASRPDRYNQPQHF. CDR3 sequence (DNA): TGTGCCAGCAGACCCGACAGATACAATCAGCCCCAGCATTTT.

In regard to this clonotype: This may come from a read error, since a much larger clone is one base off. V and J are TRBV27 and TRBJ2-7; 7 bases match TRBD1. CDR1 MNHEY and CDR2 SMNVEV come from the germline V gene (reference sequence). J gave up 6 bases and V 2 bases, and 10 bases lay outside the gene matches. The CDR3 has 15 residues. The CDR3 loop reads CASSLMTGSLGEQYF. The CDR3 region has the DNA TGTGCCAGCAGTTTAATGACAGGGAGTTTGGGCGAGCAGTACTTC.